The 19 T cell receptor beta chains in this list originate from one sample, sequenced in a study of T cell responses to AZD1222 COVID-19 vaccine. Only in-frame clones appear in the TCRdb table, and some are missing; sequencing was by immunoSEQ multiplex PCR. The sample includes over 100,000 clones, more than 75% of them seen just once. This material consisted of peripheral blood, taken on day 0 of AZD1222 vaccination. The source is an adult in good health.

V gene TRBV5-4 combines with J gene TRBJ2-3, with 11 bases fitting TRBD2. From germline, CDR1 is SGHNT and CDR2 YYREEE (reference sequence). J lost 7 bases, V lost 4 bases, and 8 bases had no gene match. The CDR3 runs 15 residues. CDR3 protein: CASSAGTSGSYTQYF. CDR3 bases: TGTGCCAGCAGCGCTGGGACTAGCGGCAGCTATACGCAGTATTTT.

The chain employs TRBV6-5 and TRBJ1-4, with a possible D match to TRBD1 (5 bases). CDR1 is MNHEY and CDR2 is SVGAGI in the germline V gene. Trimming cost V 0 bases and J 10 bases, with 15 bases left between them. The CDR3 sequence is 15 residues long. The CDR3 nucleotides read TGTGCCAGCAGTTACTCGGGGGGGATAGTGGGAAAACTGTTTTTT. Translating gives CASSYSGGIVGKLFF.

The rearrangement links TRBV5-1 to TRBJ1-2; 8 positions match TRBD1. CDR3 length equals 13 residues. From germline, CDR1 is SGHRS and CDR2 YFSETQ. Trimming at V came to 4 bases and at J to 7 bases, leaving 6 bases not matched to a gene. The CDR3 protein is CASSEDRARGYTF. The CDR3 DNA follows: TGCGCCAGCAGCGAGGACAGGGCGCGTGGCTACACCTTC.

The chain links TRBV7-9 to TRBJ1-5; no reliable D call. The CDR3 spans 14 residues. In germline, CDR1 is SEHNR, CDR2 FQNEAQ (reference sequence). V dropped 3 bases and J dropped 2 bases, with 8 bases sitting between them. CDR3 in amino acids: CASSFGLGNQPQHF. The CDR3 DNA reads TGTGCCAGCAGCTTCGGACTAGGCAATCAGCCCCAGCATTTT.

This chain links TRBV13 with TRBJ1-1, with D perhaps matching TRBD1 (6 bases). Germline lookup yields CDR1 PRHDT and CDR2 FYEKMQ (reference sequence). Trimming left V 1 base short and J 1 base short, with 7 bases between. The CDR3 runs to 14 residues. CDR3 nucleotide sequence: TGTGCCAGCAGCTTAGAGGGGGAGAACACTGAAGCTTTCTTT. Its translation is CASSLEGENTEAFF.

The V call is TRBV7-2, the J call TRBJ2-2, with D possibly called TRBD1 or TRBD2 (5 bases each). Trimming shortened V by 4 bases and J by 5 bases, and 11 bases separated the two germline ends. The germline V gene has CDR1 SGHTA and CDR2 FQGNSA. The CDR3 length is 14 residues. The chain's CDR3 is CASSSPGRTGELFF. The CDR3 nucleotides read TGTGCCAGCAGCTCACCGGGACGGACCGGGGAGCTGTTTTTT.

This clone was detected only a few times. A junction boundary mismatches the germline segment, possibly from a read error. This chain joins TRBV7-7 and TRBJ2-1; TRBD2 aligns across 11 bases. CDR1 is SSHAT, CDR2 FNYEAQ, per germline (reference sequence). The CDR3 covers 14 residues. CDR3 sequence reads: CASSTSGGLNEQFF. CDR3 nucleotides: TGTGCTAGCAGCACTAGCGGGGGACTCAATGAGCAGTTCTTC.

CDR3 DNA sequence: TGTGCCAGCAGCTTCCTTGGGTTACGGTACTTC. This codes for CASSFLGLRYF. The chain recombines TRBV13 with TRBJ2-7; D is ambiguous. V was cut by 3 bases and J by 12 bases, with 12 bases left in between. This CDR3 is 11 amino acids long. Germline V gene lookup returns CDR1 PRHDT and CDR2 FYEKMQ (reference sequence).

The chain recombines TRBV9 with TRBJ1-3; a possible D gene is TRBD1 (6 bases). CDR3 size: 14 residues. Per germline, CDR1 SGDLS and CDR2 YYNGEE. The V and J ends lost 4 bases and 3 bases respectively, with 11 bases between them. CDR3 DNA: TGTGCCAGCAGCTTCAACAGGGATGGAAACACCATATATTTT. It yields the protein CASSFNRDGNTIYF.

This clone turned up a few times. The CDR3, as DNA: TGTGCCAGCAGCTTAAGGGAGGGAGAGACCCAGTACTTC. As protein: CASSLREGETQYF. The chain combines TRBV7-3 with TRBJ2-5, with 7 bases matching TRBD2. The CDR3 consists of 13 residues. Germline V gene sequence: CDR1 SGHTA, CDR2 FQGTGA. V was pared by 1 base and J by 4 bases, with 0 bases of the junction left unmatched. Looking up the rest from reference TRBV7-3 and TRBJ2-5 gives the full variable domain: GAGVSQTPSNKVTEKGKYVELRCDPISGHTALYWYRQSLGQGPEFLIYFQGTGAADDSGLPNDRFFAVRPEGSVSTLKIQRTERGDSAVYLCASSLREGETQYFGPGTRLLVL.

This chain links TRBV5-6 with TRBJ2-2; no definite D call. The CDR3 loop spans 11 amino acids. Per the germline V gene, CDR1 is SGHDT and CDR2 is YYEEEE. Deletions cut 0 bases from V and 10 bases from J, with 4 bases between. The CDR3 protein is CASSLAEELFF. Written as DNA, the CDR3 is TGTGCCAGCAGCTTGGCCGAGGAGCTGTTTTTT.

CDR3 in DNA: TGTGCCAGCAGTTCTAGGGATGGTCATTATGAAAAACTGTTTTTT. The encoded protein is CASSSRDGHYEKLFF. The rearrangement uses TRBV6-6 and TRBJ1-4; no firm D call. Germline lookup yields CDR1 MNHNY and CDR2 SVGAGI (reference sequence). The CDR3 contains 15 residues. Trimming took 4 bases from V and 6 from J, leaving 15 bases between them.

Only one count was recorded for this clone. The chain joins TRBV18 to TRBJ1-1; 8 bases match TRBD1. The CDR3 is 18 amino acids. Germline lookup yields CDR1 KGHSH and CDR2 LQKENI. V dropped 3 bases and J dropped 0; count of bases not matched to a gene: 12. The CDR3 coding sequence is TGTGCCAGCTCACCTTGGGCAGGGGGCCGGTCAATGAACACTGAAGCTTTCTTT. This gives the protein CASSPWAGGRSMNTEAFF.

The rearrangement joins TRBV9 to TRBJ2-2, with D perhaps TRBD1 (6 bases). CDR3 length: 17 amino acids. Germline V gene lookup returns CDR1 SGDLS and CDR2 YYNGEE. The V end lost 3 bases, the J end lost 5 bases, and 20 bases lay between the germline ends. The DNA for the CDR3 is TGTGCCAGCAGCGGGGGCCCTCCTCTAACAGGGACCGGGGAGCTGTTTTTT. This sequence encodes CASSGGPPLTGTGELFF.

This clone has only one observation. The chain has TRBV6-5 and TRBJ1-1; 9 nucleotides agree with TRBD1. The germline V gene encodes CDR1 MNHEY and CDR2 SVGAGI. CDR3 length: 11 amino acids. V lost 6 bases, J lost 10 bases, and 3 bases stayed unmatched. The CDR3 nucleotides read TGTGCCAGCAGCCCGGGACAGGGAGCTTTCTTT. It encodes CASSPGQGAFF.

The chain links TRBV6-5 to TRBJ2-7, with TRBD1 matching over 10 bases. This CDR3 comprises 13 residues. The V and J ends lost 6 bases and 5 bases, in that order; junction bases with no gene match: 4. CDR1 is MNHEY, CDR2 SVGAGI, per germline. The DNA of the CDR3 is TGTGCCAGCAGGCCCGGGACAGGGGACGAGCAGTACTTC. Amino acid sequence: CASRPGTGDEQYF.

The CDR3 DNA is TGCGCCAGCAGCCAAGAGTTGAACACCGGGGAGCTGTTTTTT. This sequence encodes CASSQELNTGELFF. The rearrangement joins TRBV4-1 to TRBJ2-2; no reliable D call. CDR1 and CDR2 (germline): MGHRA, YSYEKL. Trimming removed 0 bases at V and 1 base at J, with 3 bases between. CDR3 length: 14 residues.

The chain has TRBV7-2 and TRBJ2-3; the match to TRBD2 covers 9 bases. CDR1 is SGHTA and CDR2 is FQGNSA in the germline V gene. This CDR3 has 15 residues. Germline trimming cut 6 bases from V and 5 bases from J; bases unmatched to any gene: 9. Here the CDR3 reads CASRSRAGGKDTQYF. DNA for the CDR3: TGTGCCAGCAGATCCAGAGCGGGGGGCAAAGATACGCAGTATTTT. Based on the CDR3 plus reference TRBV7-2 and TRBJ2-3, the full variable domain is GAGVSQSPSNKVTEKGKDVELRCDPISGHTALYWYRQSLGQGLEFLIYFQGNSAPDKSGLPSDRFSAERTGGSVSTLTIQRTQQEDSAVYLCASRSRAGGKDTQYFGPGTRLTVL.

J is TRBJ1-1 and V is TRBV19; 10 nucleotides line up with TRBD1. Trimming cost V 5 bases and J 3 bases; bases outside gene matches: 9. Per germline, CDR1 LNHDA and CDR2 SQIVND (reference sequence). The CDR3 contains 16 residues. The chain's CDR3 is CASSLRQGARDTEAFF. As DNA, the CDR3 is TGTGCCAGTAGTCTACGACAGGGGGCGCGGGACACTGAAGCTTTCTTT.